These 5 T cell receptor beta chains were all obtained from the same sample, sequenced in a study of blood T cell repertoires in COVID-19. Clones were sequenced by immunoSEQ multiplex PCR, and TCRdb holds only the in-frame ones, with some missing. The table has roughly 250,000 clones, 70% to 90% seen once. The specimen was peripheral blood. The receptors shown here come from a woman aged 40 to 55 who had recovered from COVID-19.

CDR3 sequence reads: CASSVGTGRSKNIQYF. CDR3 in DNA: TGTGCCAGCAGCGTAGGAACAGGGCGATCCAAAAACATTCAGTACTTC. The chain combines TRBV9 with TRBJ2-4; D might be TRBD1 (6 bases). Germline V lookup: CDR1 SGDLS, CDR2 YYNGEE. V gave up 0 bases and J gave up 2 bases, with 12 bases separating them. The CDR3 extends over 16 amino acids. Using reference TRBV9 and TRBJ2-4 for the parts outside the CDR3, the full variable domain is DSGVTQTPKHLITATGQRVTLRCSPRSGDLSVYWYQQSLDQGLQFLIQYYNGEERAKGNILERFSAQQFPDLHSELNLSSLELGDSALYFCASSVGTGRSKNIQYFGAGTRLSVL.

The chain couples TRBV6-5 to TRBJ1-6; D is uncertain. The ends were cut back, 4 bases at V and 0 bases at J, with 10 bases in the middle. The CDR3 has 16 amino acids. Germline CDR1 is MNHEY and CDR2 is SVGAGI. As DNA, the CDR3 is TGTGCCAGCAGTTTTCCCCCTAGCTCCTATAATTCACCCCTCCACTTT. It encodes CASSFPPSSYNSPLHF.

V gene TRBV6-5 combines with J gene TRBJ2-1, with 13 bases matching TRBD2. V trimming: 6 bases; J trimming: 4 bases; junction bases outside the gene matches: 3. Germline V gene sequence: CDR1 MNHEY, CDR2 SVGAGI. CDR3 size: 15 residues. CDR3 in amino acids: CASRKGLAGYNEQFF. The CDR3 DNA is TGTGCCAGCAGGAAGGGACTAGCGGGGTACAATGAGCAGTTCTTC.

This chain uses TRBV7-2 with TRBJ2-1; D uncertain. The length of the CDR3 is 14 residues. V dropped 1 base and J dropped 4 bases, with 8 bases sitting between them. Looked up from germline, CDR1 is SGHTA and CDR2 is FQGNSA. The CDR3 coding sequence is TGTGCCAGCAGCTTAGACGTGACTTACAATGAGCAGTTCTTC. This gives the protein CASSLDVTYNEQFF.

V is TRBV9 and J is TRBJ2-5; 7 nucleotides line up with TRBD2. Per the germline V gene, CDR1 is SGDLS and CDR2 is YYNGEE. The CDR3 spans 17 residues. J lost 4 bases, V lost 5 bases, and 17 bases had no gene match. The CDR3: CASSRRPDGGSAETQYF. The CDR3 DNA is TGTGCCAGCAGTCGTCGCCCAGACGGGGGGAGCGCAGAGACCCAGTACTTC.